A single sample gave rise to the 26 T cell receptor beta chains below, sequenced in a study of CD8 T cells in ankylosing spondylitis. TCRdb called the 5' RACE reads again in MiXCR, with one record for every CDR3 protein. Of 250,000 to 350,000 distinct CDR3 sequences in the sample, 15% to 20% were seen once. Material: blood, either unsorted or a sorted T cell fraction (not recorded which). The receptors stem from a male donor with ankylosing spondylitis or in good health (not recorded which).

The V call is TRBV5-1, the J call TRBJ1-2, with TRBD1 as a possible D gene (5 bases). The germline gives CDR1 SGHRS, CDR2 YFSETQ. The V gene lost 7 bases and the J gene lost 4 bases, with 11 bases spanning the gap. The CDR3 consists of 12 residues. The CDR3 sequence: CASHGQGYGYTF. DNA of the CDR3: TGCGCCAGCCACGGGCAGGGCTATGGCTACACCTTC.

This clonotype was counted only a few times. The chain couples TRBV5-1 to TRBJ2-1; tentative D call: TRBD1 (6 bases). CDR1 and CDR2 from the germline V gene are SGHRS and YFSETQ. Trimming stripped 0 bases from V and 8 bases from J, with 24 bases between. CDR3 size: 18 residues. CDR3 coding DNA: TGCGCCAGCAGCTTGGCATTTACCCGGGACACCAGTGGCCATGAGCAGTTCTTC. Amino acid sequence: CASSLAFTRDTSGHEQFF.

This clonotype was counted between two and nine times. J is TRBJ2-2 and V is TRBV12-3 or TRBV12-4; a weak D match, TRBD2 (6 bases). This CDR3 spans 14 amino acids. V was cut by 10 bases and J by 4 bases, with 16 bases left in between. The CDR3 loop reads CANYVGAGTGELFF. CDR3 in DNA: TGTGCCAACTATGTGGGAGCGGGCACCGGGGAGCTGTTTTTT.

This clonotype was counted many times. This chain connects TRBV5-6 to TRBJ2-7; 9 nucleotides match TRBD1. The junction had 7 bases not matched to a gene; V was cut back by 6 bases and J by 6 bases. The CDR3 spans 13 residues. CDR1 and CDR2 from the germline V gene are SGHDT and YYEEEE. The CDR3 DNA is TGTGCCAGCACCGACTGGACAGGGGTCGAGCAGTACGTC. This encodes CASTDWTGVEQYV.

The genes are TRBV5-1 and TRBJ2-5; TRBD2 agrees at 7 bases. This CDR3 has 18 residues. Germline lookup yields CDR1 SGHRS and CDR2 YFSETQ. The ends lost 2 bases at V and 5 bases at J; junction bases unmatched: 18. The CDR3 reads CASSFGSAAGVFGETQYF. The CDR3 coding sequence is TGCGCCAGCAGCTTTGGATCCGCTGCGGGAGTGTTCGGGGAGACCCAGTACTTC.

The chain uses TRBV5-1 and TRBJ2-1, with TRBD2 as a possible D gene (6 bases). Germline loops: CDR1 SGHRS, CDR2 YFSETQ. V was cut by 4 bases and J by 8 bases, with 10 bases left in between. The length of the CDR3 is 12 residues. In nucleotides, the CDR3 is TGCGCCAGCAGCGGGACTGTCTATGAGCAGTTCTTC. It translates to CASSGTVYEQFF.

This clonotype was counted many times. V gene TRBV5-1 combines with J gene TRBJ2-1, with D perhaps TRBD1 or TRBD2 (5 bases each). This CDR3 spans 16 amino acids. With 0 bases removed from V and 1 base from J, the gap between germline ends came to 11 bases. From germline, CDR1 is SGHRS and CDR2 YFSETQ. In DNA form, the CDR3 reads TGCGCCAGCAGCTTGGCGGGGAAGGGGTCCTACAATGAGCAGTTCTTC. Its protein product is CASSLAGKGSYNEQFF.

There are many counts of this clonotype. The chain has TRBV6-5 and TRBJ1-2, with TRBD1 identical over 8 bases. V shed 4 bases, J shed 5 bases, and the junction held 6 bases outside the gene matches. The CDR3 sequence is 14 residues long. Germline values: CDR1 MNHEY, CDR2 SVGAGI. This CDR3 is CASSSGQGKYGYTF. CDR3 nucleotides: TGTGCCAGCAGTTCAGGACAGGGAAAATATGGCTACACCTTC.

This clonotype showed up many times. This chain links TRBV9 with TRBJ2-1; the D call may be TRBD1 or TRBD2 (5 bases each). V dropped 3 bases and J dropped 8 bases, with 15 bases sitting between them. CDR1 SGDLS and CDR2 YYNGEE come from the germline V gene. CDR3 length: 14 residues. The CDR3 DNA reads TGTGCCAGCAGCGCCGCCAGGGTGGAGGATGAGCAGTTCTTC. It yields the protein CASSAARVEDEQFF.

This clonotype was observed a few times. This chain's CDR3 is CASSLWSADTQYF. CDR3 coding DNA: TGCGCCAGCAGCTTGTGGTCGGCAGATACGCAGTATTTT. The J gene is TRBJ2-3, the V gene TRBV5-1, with D uncertain. The CDR3 length is 13 residues. V was clipped by 1 base and J by 4 bases, with 7 bases between them. Germline assignment: CDR1 SGHRS and CDR2 YFSETQ.

This clonotype was seen at least ten times. The chain recombines TRBV12-3 or TRBV12-4 with TRBJ1-1; 7 bases match TRBD1. V lost 5 bases to trimming and J lost 2 bases; unmatched junction nucleotides: 5. The CDR3 totals 14 residues. For the CDR3, the DNA is TGTGCCAGCAGTCTCGGGACAGTTAACACTGAAGCTTTCTTT. It yields the protein CASSLGTVNTEAFF.

This chain uses TRBV10-3 with TRBJ2-4; TRBD1 might be the D (6 bases). The CDR3 totals 15 residues. Germline assignment: CDR1 ENHRY and CDR2 SYGVKD. V lost 10 bases, J lost 8 bases, and 24 bases lay in between. The CDR3 loop reads CARLLPVLTGYIQYF. The CDR3 DNA reads TGTGCCAGACTGCTACCGGTTTTGACAGGCTACATTCAGTACTTC.

The chain links TRBV5-6 to TRBJ2-7, with D possibly TRBD1 on 6 matching bases. From germline, CDR1 is SGHDT and CDR2 YYEEEE. V lost 4 bases and J 3 bases, leaving 11 bases between the germline ends. CDR3 length: 13 amino acids. As DNA, the CDR3 is TGTGCCAGCAGCCAAAAGACAGGCTACGAGCAGTACGTC. It yields the protein CASSQKTGYEQYV.

The chain has TRBV20-1 and TRBJ2-3; 7 positions agree with TRBD2. Looked up from germline, CDR1 is DFQATT and CDR2 is SNEGSKA (reference sequence). The J segment lost 5 bases and the V segment lost 2 bases, leaving 13 bases of the junction unmatched. This CDR3 comprises 16 residues. CDR3 DNA sequence: TGCAGTGCTAGAAGGTTCGGCCGGGGGGAAGGAGATACGCAGTATTTT. Translating gives CSARRFGRGEGDTQYF.

The CDR3 DNA sequence: TGTGCCAGCAGTTCCTGGCAGGGCCAGACCGGGGAGCTGTTTTTT. Its translation: CASSSWQGQTGELFF. The chain is built from TRBV27 and TRBJ2-2; D perhaps matches TRBD1 (5 bases). Germline CDR1 and CDR2: MNHEY and SMNVEV (reference sequence). The V and J ends lost 4 bases and 5 bases respectively, with 14 bases between them. The CDR3 is 15 amino acids.

This clonotype has only a few counts. The chain carries TRBV12-3 or TRBV12-4 and TRBJ1-1, with 9 bases lining up with TRBD1. The J segment lost 1 base and the V segment lost 6 bases, leaving 6 bases of the junction unmatched. This CDR3 region has 15 residues. The CDR3 is CASRSGTGRNTEAFF. The DNA of the CDR3 is TGTGCCAGCAGGTCCGGGACAGGGAGGAACACTGAAGCTTTCTTT.

The chain combines TRBV11-2 with TRBJ1-6, with D unclear. The CDR3 spans 13 residues. Trimming left V 7 bases short and J 9 bases short, with 13 bases between. Germline CDR1 is SGHAT and CDR2 is FQNNGV. In nucleotides, the CDR3 is TGTGCCAGCACGGCGGTGAGTGGTTCACCCCTCCACTTT. It specifies CASTAVSGSPLHF.

This chain connects TRBV4-2 to TRBJ2-5; D is tentatively TRBD1 or TRBD2 (5 bases each). The V and J ends lost 1 base and 3 bases respectively, with 9 bases between them. Germline assignment: CDR1 LGHNA and CDR2 YNFKEQ. CDR3 length equals 14 residues. The CDR3 nucleotides read TGTGCCAGCAGCCAAGTTGGGGGAAAAGAGACCCAGTACTTC. Translated: CASSQVGGKETQYF.

The chain carries TRBV29-1 and TRBJ1-1; a possible D gene is TRBD1 (6 bases). The CDR3 totals 14 residues. The V gene's germline CDR1 is SQVTM and CDR2 ANQGSEA. V was shortened by 5 bases and J by 0 bases, with 13 bases between the two germline ends. CDR3 DNA: TGCAGCGTTAGGGGGGCACTGGTGAACACTGAAGCTTTCTTT. It codes for CSVRGALVNTEAFF.

CDR3 bases: TGTGCCAGTAGTATAGTCGGGGGTCAGGGCGAGCAGTTCTTC. This translates into CASSIVGGQGEQFF. The chain couples TRBV19 to TRBJ2-1; the D gene is possibly TRBD2 (6 bases). The CDR3 has 14 amino acids. Germline V gene data show CDR1 as LNHDA and CDR2 as SQIVND (reference sequence). V lost 1 base to trimming and J lost 10 bases, with 14 bases between them. Full variable domain (missing parts from reference TRBV19 and TRBJ2-1): DGGITQSPKYLFRKEGQNVTLSCEQNLNHDAMYWYRQDPGQGLRLIYYSQIVNDFQKGDIAEGYSVSREKKESFPLTVTSAQKNPTAFYLCASSIVGGQGEQFFGPGTRLTVL.

The genes are TRBV5-1 and TRBJ1-2; D is ambiguous. V was trimmed by 4 bases and J by 2 bases, leaving 12 bases between them. The V gene's germline CDR1 is SGHRS and CDR2 YFSETQ. The CDR3 runs to 14 residues. CDR3 amino acids: CASSEGTANYGYTF. In nucleotides, the CDR3 is TGCGCCAGCAGCGAAGGTACGGCGAACTATGGCTACACCTTC.

The CDR3 nucleotides read TGTGCCAGCAGTTTGGACGGTATTAATGAAAAACTGTTTTTT. This gives the protein CASSLDGINEKLFF. The chain recombines TRBV12-3 or TRBV12-4 with TRBJ1-4; D remains ambiguous. The CDR3 totals 14 residues. V was cut by 3 bases and J by 4 bases, with 9 bases left in between.

V usage is TRBV12-3 or TRBV12-4 and J usage is TRBJ1-1; 7 nucleotides match TRBD1. Unmatched junction bases numbered 9, after V lost 4 bases and J lost 7 bases. The CDR3 is 14 amino acids. CDR3 protein: CASSSRQGLGEAFF. The CDR3 DNA is TGTGCCAGCAGTTCCCGACAGGGTCTAGGTGAAGCTTTCTTT.

The V call is TRBV20-1, the J call TRBJ2-3; 8 bases fit TRBD2. Germline lookup yields CDR1 DFQATT and CDR2 SNEGSKA (reference sequence). With 0 bases clipped from V and 4 bases from J, the junction kept 6 bases outside the gene matches. The CDR3 has 15 amino acids. CDR3 nucleotide sequence: TGCAGTGCTAGAGATGTGGCGGGAGGAGCAGATACGCAGTATTTT. Protein sequence: CSARDVAGGADTQYF.

The chain is built from TRBV25-1 and TRBJ2-5; 8 bases map to TRBD2. This CDR3 comprises 15 residues. Germline V gene data show CDR1 as MGHDK and CDR2 as SYGVNS. Trimming at V came to 5 bases and at J to 3 bases, leaving 8 bases not matched to a gene. The CDR3 here is CASSRASGSKETQYF. The CDR3 coding sequence is TGTGCCAGCAGTCGTGCCAGCGGGAGCAAAGAGACCCAGTACTTC. The full variable domain, completed using reference TRBV25-1 and TRBJ2-5, is EADIYQTPRYLVIGTGKKITLECSQTMGHDKMYWYQQDPGMELHLIHYSYGVNSTEKGDLSSESTVSRIRTEHFPLTLESARPSHTSQYLCASSRASGSKETQYFGPGTRLLVL.

Many counts were recorded for this clonotype. This chain uses TRBV4-2 with TRBJ1-1, with a possible D match to TRBD1 (6 bases). V was cut by 6 bases and J by 1 base, with 30 bases left in between. Germline V lookup: CDR1 LGHNA, CDR2 YNFKEQ. CDR3 size: 20 residues. In DNA form, the CDR3 reads TGTGCCAGCAGACCTAAGAAAATCCCAGGGGAAGCCTCGGGGAACACTGAAGCTTTCTTT. Amino acids: CASRPKKIPGEASGNTEAFF.